A selection of T cell receptor beta chains follows, all from one sample in a study of T-cell reconstitution after alpha-beta-depleted transplantation in children. TCRdb analysed the PCR reads with MiXCR anew, one entry per CDR3 protein. The data hold more than 200,000 distinct CDR3 sequences, with under 20% observed a single time. Specimen: PBMCs, mostly from graft donor cells, collected 360 days after TCRalphabeta/CD19-depleted stem cell transplant. Receptors originate from a male patient between 2 and 15 years old who had a stem cell transplant for acute lymphoblastic leukemia, so the T cells may come from the graft donor. The CDR3 runs from the conserved cysteine through the conserved F or W. D genes are given only for firm matches. Expanded clones are given a class, and other clones once, few, many or no size at all.

TRBV7-9	NA	15	NA	TRBJ2-1	TGTGCCAGCACGGGGTATGAGCGGAGCATTTTGGAGCAGTTCTTC	CASTGYERSILEQFF
TRBV9	NA	15	few	TRBJ2-1	TGTGCCAGCGCCACGCGGTCCCCTTGGGGCAATGAGCAGTTCTTC	CASATRSPWGNEQFF
TRBV5-6	NA	15	NA	TRBJ1-4	TGTGCCAGCAGCTCGGGCCTACAGGTTTGGGAAAAACTGTTTTTT	CASSSGLQVWEKLFF
TRBV20-1	NA	13	NA	TRBJ1-2	TGCAGTGCCTTCAGGAGCTTTAACTATGGCTACACCTTC	CSAFRSFNYGYTF
TRBV19	NA	14	NA	TRBJ2-7	TGTGCCAGTAGTATGGGCAGGCAATCCTACGAGCAGTACTTC	CASSMGRQSYEQYF
TRBV5-1	NA	16	few	TRBJ1-2	TGCGCCAGCAGCTTGGTAGATTCGGGCTCGATGGGTGGCTACACCTTC	CASSLVDSGSMGGYTF
TRBV4-2	TRBD1	17	few	TRBJ1-1	TGTGCCAGCACCTCATTGGGACAGGGCTGGCGCGACACTGAAGCTTTCTTT	CASTSLGQGWRDTEAFF
TRBV3-1	NA	17	NA	TRBJ2-3	TGTGCCAGCAGCCAAGGGATAGCGGATCCTTCCGGAGATACGCAGTATTTT	CASSQGIADPSGDTQYF
TRBV7-9	TRBD1	15	NA	TRBJ2-3	TGTGCCAGCAGCTCCCTGACAGGGAGAGGAGATACGCAGTATTTT	CASSSLTGRGDTQYF
TRBV2	NA	13	few	TRBJ2-1	TGTGCCAGCAGCTTACAGGGCGGCGATGAGCAGTTCTTC	CASSLQGGDEQFF
TRBV28	NA	13	NA	TRBJ2-2	TGTGCCACCAAGGACCACTCAACCGGGGAGCTGTTTTTT	CATKDHSTGELFF
TRBV7-2	NA	14	NA	TRBJ2-1	TGTGCCAGCAGCTTAGCCACAGAATACAATGAGCAGTTCTTC	CASSLATEYNEQFF
TRBV27	NA	17	NA	TRBJ2-1	TGTGCCAGCAGTTTCTACTGGGGGGTTAATATAGACAATGAGCAGTTCTTC	CASSFYWGVNIDNEQFF
TRBV6-5	NA	16	few	TRBJ2-7	TGTGCCAGCAGTTACGCGCAGCAAACAGGGAACTACGAGCAGTACTTC	CASSYAQQTGNYEQYF
TRBV20-1	NA	15	once	TRBJ2-1	TGCAGTGCTTGGGCAGCCGAAAGCTCCTACAATGAGCAGTTCTTC	CSAWAAESSYNEQFF
TRBV6-1	NA	14	NA	TRBJ1-5	TGTGCCAGCAGTCCCCGTAACAGGGATCAGCCCCAGCATTTT	CASSPRNRDQPQHF
TRBV6-2/TRBV6-3	TRBD1	13	few	TRBJ2-5	TGTGCCAGCACTAGGGGGCTAAAAGAGACCCAGTACTTC	CASTRGLKETQYF
TRBV9	TRBD1	15	NA	TRBJ1-1	TGTGCCAGCAGCGTATATGCAGGGGGCAACACTGAAGCTTTCTTT	CASSVYAGGNTEAFF
TRBV7-6	NA	12	NA	TRBJ2-3	TGTGCCAGCACTAATAGAGCAGATACGCAGTATTTT	CASTNRADTQYF
TRBV12-3/TRBV12-4	NA	14	few	TRBJ1-2	TGTGCCAGCAGTCTTACGACGGCTAACTATGGCTACACCTTC	CASSLTTANYGYTF
TRBV28	NA	16	NA	TRBJ2-7	TGTGCCAGCAGTTTAGTAGCAGGGAAGGCATACTACGAGCAGTACTTC	CASSLVAGKAYYEQYF
TRBV18	NA	18	NA	TRBJ2-2	TGTGCCAGCTCACCACTAAACAGAGGGGGTACGAACACCGGGGAGCTGTTTTTT	CASSPLNRGGTNTGELFF
TRBV4-3	NA	15	NA	TRBJ2-7	TGCGCCAGCAGCCAAGGGAAAGGTATCCCCTACGAGCAGTACTTC	CASSQGKGIPYEQYF
TRBV7-9	TRBD1	13	few	TRBJ2-7	TGTGCCAGCAGCGGGGGACAGCTAAGGATCCCTTACTTC	CASSGGQLRIPYF
TRBV9	TRBD1	15	NA	TRBJ1-2	TGTGCCAGCAGCGGATCCGGGACAGGAGTTTATGGCTACACCTTC	CASSGSGTGVYGYTF
TRBV7-9	NA	13	NA	TRBJ2-1	TGTGCCAGCAGCCTACCGGTCCGGAATGAGCAGTTCTTC	CASSLPVRNEQFF
TRBV12-3/TRBV12-4	TRBD2	14	NA	TRBJ2-5	TGTGCCAGCAGGACGACTAGCTCTGGGGAGACCCAGTACTTC	CASRTTSSGETQYF
TRBV18	TRBD1	15	few	TRBJ2-1	TGTGCCAGCTCACTCCTTGACAGGGCCGTAAATGAGCAGTTCTTC	CASSLLDRAVNEQFF
TRBV12-3/TRBV12-4	NA	12	NA	TRBJ1-1	TGTGCCAGCAGTTTCCAGATCACTGAAGCTTTCTTT	CASSFQITEAFF
TRBV10-1	NA	18	once	TRBJ2-1	TGCGCCAGCAGTGGACCCCCATCTCGGGACGGATACTACAATGAGCAGTTCTTC	CASSGPPSRDGYYNEQFF
TRBV5-1	TRBD1	16	few	TRBJ1-1	TGCGCCAGCAGCTCCAGGCACAGGGGCCCGGGGCCTGAAGCTTTCTTT	CASSSRHRGPGPEAFF
TRBV18	NA	13	NA	TRBJ1-1	TGTGCCAGCTCACCCCGGTCGAACACTGAAGCTTTCTTT	CASSPRSNTEAFF
TRBV12-3/TRBV12-4	NA	13	few	TRBJ1-2	TGTGCCAGCAGCCTCACTAGGCGCTATGGCTACACCTTC	CASSLTRRYGYTF
TRBV6-5	TRBD1	15	many	TRBJ2-7	TGTGCCAGCAGTTATAGCCGAAGACAGGGCTACGAGCAGTACTTC	CASSYSRRQGYEQYF